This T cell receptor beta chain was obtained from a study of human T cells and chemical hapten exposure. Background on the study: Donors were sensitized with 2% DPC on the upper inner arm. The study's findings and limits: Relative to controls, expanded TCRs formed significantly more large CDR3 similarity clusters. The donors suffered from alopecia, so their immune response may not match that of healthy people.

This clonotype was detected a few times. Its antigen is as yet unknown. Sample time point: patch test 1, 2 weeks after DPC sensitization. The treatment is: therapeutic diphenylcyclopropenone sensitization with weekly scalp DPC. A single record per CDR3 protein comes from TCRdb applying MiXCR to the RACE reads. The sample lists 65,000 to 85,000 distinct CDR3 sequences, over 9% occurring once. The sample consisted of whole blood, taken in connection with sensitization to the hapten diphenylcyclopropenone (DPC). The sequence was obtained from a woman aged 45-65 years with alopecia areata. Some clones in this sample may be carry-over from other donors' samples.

CDR3 sequence: CASSYLAGGNNEQFF. DNA of the CDR3: TGTGCCAGCAGTTATCTAGCGGGAGGTAACAATGAGCAGTTCTTC. This chain joins TRBV7-9 and TRBJ2-1, with TRBD2 identical over 11 bases. Unmatched junction bases numbered 6, after V lost 6 bases and J lost 5 bases. This CDR3 contains 15 residues. Looked up from germline, CDR1 is SEHNR and CDR2 is FQNEAQ (reference sequence).